The clone carrying this T cell receptor beta chain showed up just a few times. The antigen remains undetermined. The sample comes from a study of cytomegalovirus exposure and HLA in healthy donors. Findings and caveats of the study: Relative to equally common others, HLA-associated TCR beta chains showed greater clonal expansion in a later analysis. What a later analysis reportedly showed was that an Asian-associated ancestry cluster had fewer N-insertions than the roughly 720-donor mean.

With 60 Vbeta and 13 Jbeta primers, the PCR was carried out. Sequencing was performed with immunoSEQ multiplex PCR; in TCRdb, only in-frame clones are kept and a portion is missing. Of about 240,000 clones in the sample, 78% were seen once. Germline V lookup: CDR1 GTSNPN, CDR2 SVGIG (reference sequence). The CDR3 length is 14 residues. V lost 5 bases to trimming and J lost 0 bases, with 10 bases between them. Specimen: PBMCs. The chain combines TRBV30 with TRBJ1-4; D is uncertain. The sequence was collected from a boy younger than 18 in good health and CMV-seronegative. CDR3 nucleotide sequence: TGTGCCTGGTCCCGACTTACAACTAATGAAAAACTGTTTTTT. This gives the protein CAWSRLTTNEKLFF.